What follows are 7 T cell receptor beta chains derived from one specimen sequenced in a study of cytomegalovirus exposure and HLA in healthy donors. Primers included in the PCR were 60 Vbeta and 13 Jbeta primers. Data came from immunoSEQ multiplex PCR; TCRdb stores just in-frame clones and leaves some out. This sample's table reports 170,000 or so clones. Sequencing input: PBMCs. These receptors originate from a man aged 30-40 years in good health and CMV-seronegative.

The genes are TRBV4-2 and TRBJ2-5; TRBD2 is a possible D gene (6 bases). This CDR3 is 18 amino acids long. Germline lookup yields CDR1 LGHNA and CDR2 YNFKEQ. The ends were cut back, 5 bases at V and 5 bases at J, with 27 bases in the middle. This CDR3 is CASSEGKTRRGVGETQYF. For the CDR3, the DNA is TGTGCCAGCAGCGAAGGGAAGACTAGAAGGGGAGTTGGCGAGACCCAGTACTTC.

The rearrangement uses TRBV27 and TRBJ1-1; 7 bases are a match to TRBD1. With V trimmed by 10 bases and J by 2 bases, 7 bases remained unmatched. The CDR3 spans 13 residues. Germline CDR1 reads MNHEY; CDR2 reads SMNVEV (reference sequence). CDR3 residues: CATYRGVNTEAFF. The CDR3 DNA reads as TGTGCCACATACAGGGGAGTAAACACTGAAGCTTTCTTT.

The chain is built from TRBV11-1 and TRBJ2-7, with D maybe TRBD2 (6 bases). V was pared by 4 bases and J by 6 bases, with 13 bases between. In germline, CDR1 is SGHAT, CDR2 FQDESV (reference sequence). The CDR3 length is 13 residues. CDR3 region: CASSSPMEGEQYF. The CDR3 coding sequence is TGTGCCAGCAGCTCCCCTATGGAGGGCGAGCAGTACTTC.

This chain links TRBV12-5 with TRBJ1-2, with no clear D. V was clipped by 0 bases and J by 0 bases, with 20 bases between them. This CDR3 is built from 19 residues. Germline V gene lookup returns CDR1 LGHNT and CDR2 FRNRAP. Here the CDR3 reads CASGLVNEAGLAPNYGYTF. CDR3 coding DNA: TGTGCTAGTGGTTTGGTCAACGAGGCAGGCCTAGCCCCTAACTATGGCTACACCTTC.

CDR3: CASSLDGQDYGYTF. The DNA for the CDR3 is TGTGCCAGCAGCTTGGATGGACAGGATTATGGCTACACCTTC. The rearrangement joins TRBV5-6 to TRBJ1-2; TRBD1 agrees at 7 bases. CDR3 length: 14 residues. J was trimmed by 5 bases and V by 0 bases; bases with no gene match: 4. In germline, CDR1 is SGHDT, CDR2 YYEEEE.

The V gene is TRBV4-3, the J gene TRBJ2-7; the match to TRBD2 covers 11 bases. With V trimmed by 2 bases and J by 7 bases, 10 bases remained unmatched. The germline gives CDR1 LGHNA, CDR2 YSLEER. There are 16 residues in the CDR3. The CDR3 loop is CASSQYLAGGLGEQYF. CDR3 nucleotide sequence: TGCGCCAGCAGCCAATATTTAGCGGGAGGGCTGGGAGAGCAGTACTTC.

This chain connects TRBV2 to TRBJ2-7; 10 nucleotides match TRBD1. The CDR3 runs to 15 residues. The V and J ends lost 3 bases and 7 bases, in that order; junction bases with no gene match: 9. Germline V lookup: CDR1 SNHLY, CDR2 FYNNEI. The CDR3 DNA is TGTGCCAGCAGTGATTCGGGACAGGGGCTTTGGGAGCAGTACTTC. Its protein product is CASSDSGQGLWEQYF.